The 30 T cell receptor beta chains below all came from one sample that was sequenced in a study of T cell responses to AZD1222 COVID-19 vaccine. Sequenced by immunoSEQ multiplex PCR; TCRdb stores in-frame clones only, minus some. The repertoire consists of 70,000 to 90,000 clones, with roughly 84% occurring once and the leading ten covering less than 20%. The sequences come from peripheral blood, collected 28 days after the second AZD1222 dose. Receptors originate from an adult who received the AZD1222 COVID-19 vaccine.

The chain combines TRBV7-2 with TRBJ2-6, with D possibly being TRBD2 (5 bases). The CDR3 consists of 15 residues. CDR1 SGHTA and CDR2 FQGNSA come from the germline V gene. V lost 3 bases and J 2 bases, leaving 8 bases between the germline ends. This CDR3 is CASSFGGTGANVLTF. CDR3 bases: TGTGCCAGCAGCTTTGGAGGAACTGGGGCCAACGTCCTGACTTTC.

The V and J genes are TRBV7-2 and TRBJ1-2; D remains ambiguous. Germline loops: CDR1 SGHTA, CDR2 FQGNSA. Trimming took 3 bases from V and 8 from J, leaving 10 bases between them. The CDR3 sequence is 12 residues long. CDR3 loop: CASSLAQRGYTF. The CDR3 region has the DNA TGTGCCAGCAGCTTGGCCCAGCGGGGCTACACCTTC.

This chain connects TRBV7-2 to TRBJ1-2; no firm D call. The CDR3 is 12 residues long. V gave up 4 bases and J gave up 5 bases, with 8 bases separating them. The germline V gene encodes CDR1 SGHTA and CDR2 FQGNSA. CDR3 sequence (DNA): TGTGCCAGCAGCTGGGCCCGATATGGCTACACCTTC. This gives the protein CASSWARYGYTF. The full variable domain, in which reference TRBV7-2 and TRBJ1-2 provide the parts outside the CDR3, is GAGVSQSPSNKVTEKGKDVELRCDPISGHTALYWYRQSLGQGLEFLIYFQGNSAPDKSGLPSDRFSAERTGGSVSTLTIQRTQQEDSAVYLCASSWARYGYTFGSGTRLTVV.

This sequence joins TRBV7-2 and TRBJ2-7; no reliable D call. Germline values: CDR1 SGHTA, CDR2 FQGNSA. The CDR3 has 14 residues. V lost 0 bases and J lost 1, with 7 bases in between. The CDR3 nucleotides are TGTGCCAGCAGCTTAGCGGGTAGTTCCTACGAGCAGTACTTC. It translates to CASSLAGSSYEQYF.

This clone showed up just a few times. The CDR3 sequence: CASSGDSYEQYF. The CDR3 DNA reads as TGTGCCAGCAGCGGGGACTCCTACGAGCAGTACTTC. This chain uses TRBV6-5 with TRBJ2-7; TRBD2 might be the D (5 bases). The CDR3 runs 12 residues. V was shortened by 6 bases and J by 0 bases, with 6 bases between the two germline ends. Germline V gene sequence: CDR1 MNHEY, CDR2 SVGAGI.

The rearrangement uses TRBV6-1 and TRBJ2-1; a possible D gene is TRBD1 (6 bases). V was trimmed by 3 bases and J by 0 bases, leaving 15 bases between them. CDR3 length: 17 residues. The germline V gene has CDR1 MNHNS and CDR2 SASEGT. The CDR3, as DNA: TGTGCCAGCAGTGAGCACAGGGCCGTTTCCTCCTACAATGAGCAGTTCTTC. It yields the protein CASSEHRAVSSYNEQFF.

CDR3 amino acids: CAISQSGTSVETQYF. The CDR3 DNA sequence: TGTGCCATCAGCCAATCCGGGACTAGCGTAGAGACCCAGTACTTC. V usage is TRBV10-3 and J usage is TRBJ2-5; TRBD2 agrees at 10 bases. Germline V gene sequence: CDR1 ENHRY, CDR2 SYGVKD. Trimming took 6 bases from V and 4 from J; bases not matched to a gene: 8. CDR3 length: 15 amino acids.

This chain's CDR3 is CASTSTDTQYF. The CDR3, as DNA: TGTGCCAGCACTAGCACAGATACGCAGTATTTT. V and J are TRBV28 and TRBJ2-3; D is unclear. Trimming pared 7 bases from V and 0 bases from J, leaving 2 bases between. Per germline, CDR1 MDHEN and CDR2 SYDVKM. The CDR3 runs to 11 residues.

The V and J genes are TRBV30 and TRBJ1-6, with unresolved D. This CDR3 region has 16 residues. Trimming removed 1 base from V and 7 bases from J, with 17 bases in between. Germline V lookup: CDR1 GTSNPN, CDR2 SVGIG (reference sequence). CDR3 residues: CAWSGKGLGRNSPLHF. The CDR3, as DNA: TGTGCCTGGAGTGGTAAGGGATTAGGTCGGAATTCACCCCTCCACTTT.

The chain is built from TRBV6-2 or TRBV6-3 and TRBJ2-7, with D perhaps TRBD1 (6 bases). CDR3 length equals 13 residues. Per germline, CDR1 MNHEY and CDR2 SVGEGT. Trimming stripped 2 bases from V and 9 bases from J, with 14 bases between. DNA of the CDR3: TGTGCCAGCAGTTACGAGGCAGGGGTGGCGCAGTACTTC. As protein: CASSYEAGVAQYF.

The genes are TRBV29-1 and TRBJ2-1; perhaps TRBD1 as D (6 bases). The CDR3 extends over 11 amino acids. Germline CDR1 reads SQVTM; CDR2 reads ANQGSEA. Trimming shortened V by 4 bases and J by 6 bases, and 7 bases separated the two germline ends. CDR3 amino acids: CSVVGGNEQFF. The CDR3 nucleotides are TGCAGCGTTGTAGGGGGCAATGAGCAGTTCTTC.

V gene TRBV18 combines with J gene TRBJ2-6, with a tentative D call TRBD1 (6 bases). The length of the CDR3 is 19 residues. Germline-derived CDR1 and CDR2 are KGHSH and LQKENI. Trimming removed 5 bases from V and 0 bases from J, with 20 bases in between. The CDR3 is CASSALSSDSLSGANVLTF. The CDR3 DNA follows: TGTGCCAGCTCAGCGCTATCATCGGACAGTCTCTCTGGGGCCAACGTCCTGACTTTC.

This sequence joins TRBV18 and TRBJ1-1; D not resolved. V was cut by 3 bases and J by 0 bases, with 8 bases left in between. The CDR3 loop spans 14 amino acids. Germline V lookup: CDR1 KGHSH, CDR2 LQKENI. CDR3 region: CASSPNSMNTEAFF. CDR3 DNA: TGTGCCAGCTCACCGAACAGCATGAACACTGAAGCTTTCTTT.

The chain links TRBV30 to TRBJ1-1; D is perhaps TRBD1 (5 bases). CDR1 and CDR2 (germline): GTSNPN, SVGIG (reference sequence). Between the trimmed V and J ends, which lost 0 bases and 8 bases, there was a span of 19 bases. The CDR3 covers 15 residues. The CDR3 loop reads CAWSVLGGGIREAFF. CDR3 in DNA: TGTGCCTGGAGTGTACTGGGGGGGGGTATCCGGGAAGCTTTCTTT.

DNA for the CDR3: TGTGCCAGCAGTTTCCTGGCGCATGAGCAGTTCTTC. Its protein is CASSFLAHEQFF. The gene calls are TRBV27 and TRBJ2-1; D unclear. Trimming stripped 3 bases from V and 8 bases from J, with 8 bases between. CDR1 MNHEY and CDR2 SMNVEV come from the germline V gene (reference sequence). This CDR3 spans 12 amino acids.

The gene calls are TRBV27 and TRBJ2-3; 9 nucleotides line up with TRBD2. CDR3 length: 17 amino acids. V gave up 5 bases and J gave up 4 bases; unmatched junction bases: 13. CDR1 MNHEY and CDR2 SMNVEV come from the germline V gene (reference sequence). The CDR3 loop is CASSPPLGGGVADTQYF. In nucleotides, the CDR3 is TGTGCCAGCAGTCCCCCTCTCGGCGGGGGGGTCGCAGATACGCAGTATTTT.

This chain joins TRBV27 and TRBJ2-2, with 9 bases lining up with TRBD2. The length of the CDR3 is 15 residues. V gave up 6 bases and J gave up 3 bases; unmatched junction bases: 5. Looked up from germline, CDR1 is MNHEY and CDR2 is SMNVEV (reference sequence). CDR3 nucleotide sequence: TGTGCCAGCAGATCGCGGGGGGGCGACACCGGGGAGCTGTTTTTT. This translates into CASRSRGGDTGELFF.

The V gene is TRBV28, the J gene TRBJ1-1; maybe TRBD1 (6 bases). Deletions cut 5 bases from V and 0 bases from J, with 13 bases between. This CDR3 has 15 residues. Germline V lookup: CDR1 MDHEN, CDR2 SYDVKM. CDR3 coding DNA: TGTGCCAGCAGTCCATGGGGGGCCATGAACACTGAAGCTTTCTTT. Translated, it gives CASSPWGAMNTEAFF.

This clone has a handful of counts. CDR3 amino acids: CASSLGVLDTQYF. The CDR3 DNA sequence: TGTGCCAGCAGCTTAGGGGTGTTAGATACGCAGTATTTT. The chain carries TRBV7-8 and TRBJ2-3; D is undetermined. Trimming pared 1 base from V and 5 bases from J, leaving 7 bases between. Germline CDR1 SGHVS, CDR2 FQNEAQ. The CDR3 spans 13 residues.

The chain carries TRBV6-5 and TRBJ1-2; 8 bases agree with TRBD1. J gave up 7 bases and V 6 bases, and 4 bases lay outside the gene matches. This CDR3 is 12 amino acids long. Looked up from germline, CDR1 is MNHEY and CDR2 is SVGAGI. The CDR3 DNA is TGTGCCAGCAGACCCGGACAGGGTGGCTACACCTTC. Translated: CASRPGQGGYTF.

This sequence joins TRBV11-3 and TRBJ2-1, with TRBD2 matching over 14 bases. This CDR3 has 17 residues. The junction had 7 bases not matched to a gene; V was cut back by 5 bases and J by 4 bases. Germline loops: CDR1 SGHNT, CDR2 YENEEA. The CDR3: CASSLRGLAGGYNEQFF. The DNA of the CDR3 is TGTGCCAGCAGCCTGCGCGGACTAGCGGGGGGATACAATGAGCAGTTCTTC.

The chain is built from TRBV14 and TRBJ1-3; no clear D. CDR3 length: 13 amino acids. V was cut by 1 base and J by 4 bases, with 5 bases left in between. CDR1 is SGHDN, CDR2 FVKESK, per germline. CDR3 sequence reads: CASSQGPGNTIYF. CDR3 in DNA: TGTGCCAGCAGCCAAGGTCCAGGAAACACCATATATTTT.

This sequence joins TRBV30 and TRBJ2-2; D is undetermined. V was pared by 0 bases and J by 4 bases, with 6 bases between. The CDR3 covers 13 residues. CDR1 GTSNPN and CDR2 SVGIG come from the germline V gene (reference sequence). CDR3 nucleotides: TGTGCCTGGAGTGTGGCGAGCACCGGGGAGCTGTTTTTT. Its translation is CAWSVASTGELFF.

The CDR3 region has the DNA TGTGCCAGCTCACTCGGGACAGACAAAGATCAGCCCCAGCATTTT. This codes for CASSLGTDKDQPQHF. The chain recombines TRBV18 with TRBJ1-5; TRBD1 aligns across 7 bases. The CDR3 has 15 amino acids. CDR1 and CDR2 (germline): KGHSH, LQKENI. The trim removed 4 bases at V and 5 bases at J, leaving 8 bases unmatched.

The chain joins TRBV7-8 to TRBJ2-7; D gene ambiguous. V was trimmed by 5 bases and J by 4 bases, leaving 9 bases between them. Germline V gene data show CDR1 as SGHVS and CDR2 as FQNEAQ. The CDR3 runs to 12 residues. The CDR3, as DNA: TGTGCCAGCAGCCCCCGACCATACGAGCAGTACTTC. Protein: CASSPRPYEQYF.

The V and J genes are TRBV30 and TRBJ1-6; 7 nucleotides align to TRBD1. The CDR3 covers 15 residues. V trimming: 3 bases; J trimming: 4 bases; junction bases outside the gene matches: 6. Germline-derived CDR1 and CDR2 are GTSNPN and SVGIG (reference sequence). The DNA for the CDR3 is TGTGCCTGGAGACACAGGGGAGGGTATAATTCACCCCTCCACTTT. Amino acid sequence: CAWRHRGGYNSPLHF.

The chain recombines TRBV2 with TRBJ2-3; no clear D gene. CDR1 and CDR2 from the germline V gene are SNHLY and FYNNEI. The CDR3 totals 12 residues. Trimming cost V 2 bases and J 4 bases, with 4 bases left between them. The CDR3 spells CASSEHPDTQYF. Here the CDR3 DNA reads TGTGCCAGCAGTGAACACCCAGATACGCAGTATTTT.

The chain joins TRBV3-1 (or the pseudogene TRBV3-2) to TRBJ1-6; D is uncertain. The CDR3 extends over 17 amino acids. Germline V CDR1 and CDR2: LGHDT, YNNKEL (reference sequence). V gave up 3 bases and J gave up 0 bases, with 12 bases separating them. The CDR3 loop reads CASSHVRLFSYNSPLHF. CDR3 nucleotides: TGTGCCAGCAGCCATGTCCGGCTTTTCTCCTATAATTCACCCCTCCACTTT.

The rearrangement uses TRBV6-5 and TRBJ2-5, with TRBD1 matching over 7 bases. Germline assignment: CDR1 MNHEY and CDR2 SVGAGI. There are 14 residues in the CDR3. Trimming at V came to 3 bases and at J to 5 bases, leaving 6 bases not matched to a gene. The CDR3 sequence: CASSYLQGMETQYF. The CDR3 nucleotides are TGTGCCAGCAGTTATTTACAGGGGATGGAGACCCAGTACTTC.

The V gene is TRBV18, the J gene TRBJ2-2; no clear D gene. The CDR3 consists of 14 residues. Per the germline V gene, CDR1 is KGHSH and CDR2 is LQKENI. Trimming took 4 bases from V and 0 from J, leaving 6 bases between them. The DNA of the CDR3 is TGTGCCAGCTCACGAACCGCGAACACCGGGGAGCTGTTTTTT. This gives the protein CASSRTANTGELFF.